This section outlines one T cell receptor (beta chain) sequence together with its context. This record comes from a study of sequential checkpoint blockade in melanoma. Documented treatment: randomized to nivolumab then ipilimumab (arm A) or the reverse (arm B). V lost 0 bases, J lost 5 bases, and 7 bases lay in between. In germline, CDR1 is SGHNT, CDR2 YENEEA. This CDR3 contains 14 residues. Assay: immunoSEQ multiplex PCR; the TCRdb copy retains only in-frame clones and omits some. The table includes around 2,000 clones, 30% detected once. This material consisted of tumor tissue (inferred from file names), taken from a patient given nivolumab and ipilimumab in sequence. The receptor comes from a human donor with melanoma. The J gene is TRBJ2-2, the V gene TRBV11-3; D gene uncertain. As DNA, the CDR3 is TGTGCCAGCAGCTTAGATGAAGGGACCGGGGAGCTGTTTTTT. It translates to CASSLDEGTGELFF.